The rows below give T cell receptor beta chains drawn from one sample of a study of blood T cell repertoires in COVID-19. Data came from immunoSEQ multiplex PCR; TCRdb stores just in-frame clones and leaves some out. The sample shows 150,000 to 200,000 clones, around 84% of them seen only once. Sequenced material: peripheral blood. These receptors were taken from a woman in her seventies with COVID-19, enrolled during active disease. Both conserved end residues are part of each CDR3. D genes are given only for firm matches. Size values are once, few and many counts, or a class for expanded clones, and some rows have none.

clone size	V gene	D gene	J gene	CDR3 protein	CDR3 DNA
.	TRBV19	.	TRBJ2-7	CASSNSPYEQYF	TGTGCCAGTAGTAACAGCCCCTACGAGCAGTACTTC
.	TRBV21-1	.	TRBJ1-5	CASSKVPDRGFLGDQPQHF	TGTGCCAGCAGCAAAGTCCCCGACAGGGGGTTCCTAGGGGATCAGCCCCAGCATTTT
.	TRBV6-5	.	TRBJ1-5	CASSYSGAGQPQHF	TGTGCCAGCAGTTACTCAGGGGCTGGGCAGCCCCAGCATTTT
.	TRBV5-1	.	TRBJ2-7	CASSLDLAVVSSYEQYF	TGCGCCAGCAGCTTGGATTTAGCGGTGGTTAGCTCCTACGAGCAGTACTTC
.	TRBV5-8	TRBD1	TRBJ2-7	CATHPSGQPYEQYF	TGTGCCACCCACCCTTCGGGACAGCCCTACGAGCAGTACTTC
.	TRBV5-1	.	TRBJ2-2	CASSLAQKNTGELFF	TGCGCCAGCAGCTTGGCACAGAAAAACACCGGGGAGCTGTTTTTT
few	TRBV5-8	TRBD1	TRBJ1-2	CASSLRAGGRAVYGYTF	TGTGCCAGCAGCCTGCGGGCAGGGGGCCGCGCAGTCTATGGCTACACCTTC
.	TRBV5-1	.	TRBJ1-4	CASSLTEGHSNEKLFF	TGCGCCAGCAGCCTGACCGAGGGACACTCTAATGAAAAACTGTTTTTT
.	TRBV13	.	TRBJ1-1	CASSRGENTEAFF	TGTGCCAGCAGCCGGGGGGAGAACACTGAAGCTTTCTTT
.	TRBV2	TRBD1	TRBJ1-1	CASSGTGYTEAFF	TGTGCCAGCAGTGGGACAGGTTACACTGAAGCTTTCTTT
.	TRBV6-6	TRBD2	TRBJ2-2	CASSPGLAANTGELFF	TGTGCCAGCAGCCCCGGCCTAGCGGCGAACACCGGGGAGCTGTTTTTT
.	TRBV27	TRBD2	TRBJ2-7	CASSPIRLALSLYEQYF	TGTGCCAGCAGCCCAATCCGACTAGCCCTATCCTTATACGAGCAGTACTTC
.	TRBV6-6	TRBD1	TRBJ1-2	CASSYTGDYGYTF	TGTGCCAGCAGTTACACAGGGGACTATGGCTACACCTTC
.	TRBV19	.	TRBJ2-7	CASSIVPGRRAHEQYF	TGTGCCAGTAGTATAGTCCCTGGCCGCAGGGCACACGAGCAGTACTTC
.	TRBV28	TRBD1	TRBJ2-1	CASKGQVASNEQFF	TGTGCCAGCAAGGGACAGGTCGCGAGTAATGAGCAGTTCTTC
.	TRBV28	TRBD1	TRBJ2-4	CASRNKGGLAKNIQYF	TGTGCCAGCAGAAACAAAGGGGGCTTGGCTAAAAACATTCAGTACTTC
.	TRBV19	.	TRBJ1-5	CASCTSNQPQHF	TGTGCCAGTTGTACTAGTAATCAGCCCCAGCATTTT
.	TRBV5-8	.	TRBJ1-1	CASSLGGLGTEAFF	TGTGCCAGCAGCTTGGGAGGATTAGGCACTGAAGCTTTCTTT
.	TRBV7-6	TRBD2	TRBJ2-1	CASSRTSGPYNEQFF	TGTGCCAGCAGCCGGACTAGCGGGCCTTACAATGAGCAGTTCTTC
.	TRBV7-8	TRBD2	TRBJ2-5	CASSIGTSRETQYF	TGTGCCAGCAGCATCGGGACTAGCCGGGAGACCCAGTACTTC
few	TRBV5-6	TRBD1	TRBJ2-2	CASSLGDRVRDGGELFF	TGTGCCAGCAGCTTGGGGGACAGGGTACGGGACGGCGGGGAGCTGTTTTTT
few	TRBV7-2	.	TRBJ1-2	CASSPHRVYGYTF	TGTGCCAGCAGCCCCCACAGGGTATATGGCTACACCTTC
.	TRBV15	.	TRBJ2-2	CATSRVAALDGGELFF	TGTGCCACCAGCAGAGTCGCGGCGCTAGATGGCGGGGAGCTGTTTTTT
.	TRBV20-1	.	TRBJ2-1	CSARVYNEQFF	TGCAGTGCTAGAGTATACAATGAGCAGTTCTTC
.	TRBV6-1	TRBD1	TRBJ1-1	CASSDRGMNTEAFF	TGTGCCAGCAGTGACAGGGGGATGAACACTGAAGCTTTCTTT
.	TRBV2	.	TRBJ1-6	CASRGADELPSLHF	TGTGCCAGCAGGGGGGCTGATGAGCTGCCCTCCCTCCACTTT
few	TRBV28	TRBD1	TRBJ1-6	CASRRTTGSNSPLHF	TGTGCCAGCAGACGGACGACAGGGTCTAATTCACCCCTCCACTTT
many	TRBV2	TRBD1	TRBJ2-5	CASTPRDRVYF	TGTGCCAGCACACCAAGGGACAGGGTGTACTTC
.	TRBV15	.	TRBJ1-5	CATSRDPRGPQHF	TGTGCCACCAGCAGAGATCCCCGGGGGCCCCAGCATTTT
.	TRBV7-2	.	TRBJ2-7	CASSLGQASYEQYF	TGTGCCAGCAGCTTAGGACAGGCGTCCTACGAGCAGTACTTC
few	TRBV9	TRBD2	TRBJ2-3	CASSGTSGRITDTQYF	TGTGCCAGCAGCGGGACTAGCGGGAGGATCACAGATACGCAGTATTTT
.	TRBV19	.	TRBJ1-1	CASRDRSFNTEAFF	TGTGCCAGTCGTGACAGATCCTTCAACACTGAAGCTTTCTTT
.	TRBV18	TRBD1	TRBJ1-2	CASSPPDRAGYGYTF	TGTGCCAGCTCACCACCGGACAGGGCCGGTTATGGCTACACCTTC
once	TRBV3-1/TRBV3-2	TRBD1	TRBJ2-3	CASSQVRQGASTDTQYF	TGTGCCAGCAGCCAAGTGAGACAGGGGGCCAGCACAGATACGCAGTATTTT
.	TRBV10-2	.	TRBJ2-3	CASTSRLGPAQYF	TGCGCCAGCACCAGCCGTCTGGGCCCCGCGCAGTATTTT